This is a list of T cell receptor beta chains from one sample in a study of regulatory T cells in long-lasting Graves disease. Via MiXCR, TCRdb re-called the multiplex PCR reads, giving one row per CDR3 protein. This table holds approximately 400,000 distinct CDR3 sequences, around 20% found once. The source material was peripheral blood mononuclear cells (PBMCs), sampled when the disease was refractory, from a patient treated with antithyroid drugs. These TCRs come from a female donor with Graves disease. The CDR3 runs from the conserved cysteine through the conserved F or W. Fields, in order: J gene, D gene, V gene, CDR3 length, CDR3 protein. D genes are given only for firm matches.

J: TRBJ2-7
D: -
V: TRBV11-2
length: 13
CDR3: CASSQRSSYEQYF

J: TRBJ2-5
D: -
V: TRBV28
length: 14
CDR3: CASSRNRDQETQYF

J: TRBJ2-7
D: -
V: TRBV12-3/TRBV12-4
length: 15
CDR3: CASSLMRGGLYEQYF

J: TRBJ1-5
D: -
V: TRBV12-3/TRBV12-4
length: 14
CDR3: CASSVGYSNQPQHF

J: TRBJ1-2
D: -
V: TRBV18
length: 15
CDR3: CASSPPRLRGSGYTF

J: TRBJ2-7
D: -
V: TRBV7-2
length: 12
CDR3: CASSLFQNEQYF

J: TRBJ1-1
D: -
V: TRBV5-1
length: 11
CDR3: CASSRTDEAFF

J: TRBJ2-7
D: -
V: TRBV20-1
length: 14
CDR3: CSAKPLQFGYEQYF

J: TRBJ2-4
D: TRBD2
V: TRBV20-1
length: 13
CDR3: CSAPGRGENIQYF

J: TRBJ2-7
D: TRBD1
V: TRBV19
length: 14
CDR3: CASGSPGGSYEQYF

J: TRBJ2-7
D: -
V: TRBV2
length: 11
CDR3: CASTLYYEQYF

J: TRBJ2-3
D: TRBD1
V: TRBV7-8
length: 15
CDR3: CACSQWDSSTDTQYF

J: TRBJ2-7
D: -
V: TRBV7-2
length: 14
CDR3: CASSLVGTGHEQYF

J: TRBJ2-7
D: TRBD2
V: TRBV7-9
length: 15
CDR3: CASSPLAENSYEQYF

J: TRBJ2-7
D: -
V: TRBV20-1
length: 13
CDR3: CSAPMSGGREQYF

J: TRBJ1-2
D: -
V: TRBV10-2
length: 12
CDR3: CASSVAGLGYTF

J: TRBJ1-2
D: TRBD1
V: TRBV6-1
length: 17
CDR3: CASSDRNSPGQGQGYTF

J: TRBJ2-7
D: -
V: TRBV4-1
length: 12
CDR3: CASSQDKGEQYF

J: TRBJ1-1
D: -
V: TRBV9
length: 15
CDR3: CASSPSWPSNTEAFF

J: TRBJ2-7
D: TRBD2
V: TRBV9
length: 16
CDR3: CASSEGTSGRLYEQYF

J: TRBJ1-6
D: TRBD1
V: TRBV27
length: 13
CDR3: CASSVTGNSPLHF

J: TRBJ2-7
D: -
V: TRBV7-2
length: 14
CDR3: CASSYRDNSYEQYF

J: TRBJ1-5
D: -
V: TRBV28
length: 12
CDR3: CASSWLNQPQHF

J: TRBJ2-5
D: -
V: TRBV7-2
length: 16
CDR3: CASSRVRAATQETQYF

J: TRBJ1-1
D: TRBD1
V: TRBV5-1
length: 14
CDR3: CASSPIDRGDQAFF

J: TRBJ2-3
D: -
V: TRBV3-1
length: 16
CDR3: CASSQVTPSLTDTQYF

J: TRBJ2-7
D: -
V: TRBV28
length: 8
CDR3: CARPSEYF

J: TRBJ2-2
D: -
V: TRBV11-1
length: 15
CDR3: CASSFSTSYTGELFF

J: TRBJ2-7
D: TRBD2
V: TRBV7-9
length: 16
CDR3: CASSVQTSGRGYEQYF

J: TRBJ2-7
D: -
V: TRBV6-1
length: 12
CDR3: CASSDPSGEQYF

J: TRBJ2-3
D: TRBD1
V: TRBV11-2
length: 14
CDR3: CASSYEGAADTQYF

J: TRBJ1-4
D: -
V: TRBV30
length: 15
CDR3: CAWSKGGSTNEKLFF

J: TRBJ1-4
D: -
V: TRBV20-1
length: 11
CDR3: CSAPFQGRAYF

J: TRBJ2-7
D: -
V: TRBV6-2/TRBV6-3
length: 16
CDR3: CASSYSNRDTSYEQYF

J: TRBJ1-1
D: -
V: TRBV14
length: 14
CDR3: CASSILGTYTEAFF

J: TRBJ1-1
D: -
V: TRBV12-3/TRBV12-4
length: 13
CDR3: CASSSQAKGEAFF

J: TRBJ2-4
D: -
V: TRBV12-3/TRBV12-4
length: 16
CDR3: CASGGGQNLAKNIQYF

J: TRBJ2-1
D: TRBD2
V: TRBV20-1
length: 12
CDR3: CSARTSGSEQFF

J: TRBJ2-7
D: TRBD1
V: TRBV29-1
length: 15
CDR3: CSVVLQGGSSYEQYF

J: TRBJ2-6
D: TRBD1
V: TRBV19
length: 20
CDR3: CASSLRPGQGGLAGANVLTF

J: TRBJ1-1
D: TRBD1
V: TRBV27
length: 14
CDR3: CASTGGTQDTEAFF

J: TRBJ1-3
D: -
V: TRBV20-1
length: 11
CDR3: CSAPSGNTIYF

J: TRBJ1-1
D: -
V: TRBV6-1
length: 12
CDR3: CASSRTGIEAFF

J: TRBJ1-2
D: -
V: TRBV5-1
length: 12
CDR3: CASSFDYYGYTF

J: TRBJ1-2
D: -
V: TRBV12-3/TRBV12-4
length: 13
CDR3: CASSLSSDYGYTF

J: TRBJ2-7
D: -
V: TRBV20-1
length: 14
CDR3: CSARGHRNSYEQYF

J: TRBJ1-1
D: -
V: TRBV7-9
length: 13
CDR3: CASSLGEFDEAFF

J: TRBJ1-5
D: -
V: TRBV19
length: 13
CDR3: CASLETPQGPQHF

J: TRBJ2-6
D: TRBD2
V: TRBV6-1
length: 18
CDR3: CASSYEGLAGGGANVLTF